The 13 T cell receptor beta chains below all came from one sample that was sequenced in a study of blood T cell repertoires in COVID-19. Profiling relied on immunoSEQ multiplex PCR, and the TCRdb table lists in-frame clones only, not all of them. The sample yields approximately 300,000 clones, 90% seen once. The sample comprised peripheral blood. These receptor sequences come from a woman aged 25 to 39 with COVID-19, enrolled during active disease.

This clone was observed once. V is TRBV7-9 and J is TRBJ2-3; 8 bases are a match to TRBD2. Germline V CDR1 and CDR2: SEHNR, FQNEAQ (reference sequence). Trimming took 1 base from V and 2 from J; bases not matched to a gene: 14. The CDR3 extends over 19 amino acids. Written as DNA, the CDR3 is TGTGCCAGCAGCTTAGAATGGAGCGGGAGAGCAATAAACACAGATACGCAGTATTTT. This codes for CASSLEWSGRAINTDTQYF.

The gene calls are TRBV27 and TRBJ1-2; 10 bases fit TRBD1. The CDR3 runs 14 residues. CDR1 and CDR2 from the germline V gene are MNHEY and SMNVEV (reference sequence). The V gene end was trimmed by 2 bases and the J gene end by 6 bases; junction bases not matched to a gene: 3. In DNA form, the CDR3 reads TGTGCCAGCAGTTTACTCGGGACAGGGGATGGCTACACCTTC. Translated, it gives CASSLLGTGDGYTF.

The genes are TRBV19 and TRBJ1-3; D is possibly TRBD1 (5 bases). Trimming pared 5 bases from V and 4 bases from J, leaving 12 bases between. CDR3 length: 14 residues. Germline V CDR1 and CDR2: LNHDA, SQIVND (reference sequence). DNA of the CDR3: TGTGCCAGTAGTGCGGGGCACGGAGGAAACACCATATATTTT. The encoded protein is CASSAGHGGNTIYF.

The J gene is TRBJ1-6, the V gene TRBV6-2 or TRBV6-3, with 11 nucleotides matching TRBD1. The CDR3 covers 15 residues. V shed 5 bases and J 9 bases; nucleotides not matched to a gene: 6. The germline V gene encodes CDR1 MNHEY and CDR2 SVGEGT. As DNA, the CDR3 is TGTGCCAGCAGTCGAGGGGACAGGGGGAGTTCACCCCTCCACTTT. This sequence encodes CASSRGDRGSSPLHF.

This clone was detected ten times or more. The chain links TRBV7-2 to TRBJ2-5, with D possibly being TRBD2 (6 bases). The CDR3 has 15 residues. Germline-derived CDR1 and CDR2 are SGHTA and FQGNSA. The V and J ends lost 3 bases and 1 base respectively, with 12 bases between them. CDR3 sequence: CASSLGLPTQETQYF. CDR3 DNA: TGTGCCAGCAGCTTGGGACTGCCAACCCAAGAGACCCAGTACTTC.

This chain uses TRBV19 with TRBJ1-1; D call uncertain. Germline assignment: CDR1 LNHDA and CDR2 SQIVND (reference sequence). The CDR3 consists of 13 residues. V was clipped by 10 bases and J by 7 bases, with 19 bases between them. CDR3 sequence (DNA): TGTGCCACTACCTCGAGGTTGAGGGATGAAGCTTTCTTT. Protein sequence: CATTSRLRDEAFF.

This clone occurred a few times. The V call is TRBV4-1, the J call TRBJ1-1, with TRBD1 matching 9 bases. CDR1 is MGHRA, CDR2 YSYEKL, per germline. The J segment lost 4 bases and the V segment lost 6 bases, leaving 6 bases of the junction unmatched. The CDR3 is 14 amino acids. The CDR3 DNA reads TGCGCCAGCAGACTGGACAGGGGCGGCACTGAAGCTTTCTTT. This gives the protein CASRLDRGGTEAFF.

This chain joins TRBV4-3 and TRBJ1-1; D unresolved. Germline assignment: CDR1 LGHNA and CDR2 YSLEER. V was pared by 1 base and J by 1 base, with 4 bases between. The CDR3 sequence is 13 residues long. Here the CDR3 reads CASSQGQNTEAFF. The CDR3 region has the DNA TGCGCCAGCAGCCAAGGACAGAACACTGAAGCTTTCTTT.

The V gene is TRBV24-1, the J gene TRBJ2-7; maybe TRBD1 (6 bases). The V end was cut by 3 bases, the J end by 3 bases, with 14 bases between. Per germline, CDR1 KGHDR and CDR2 SFDVKD. CDR3 length equals 15 residues. The DNA for the CDR3 is TGTGCCACCAGTGATCCGACAGGAGGAATCTACGAGCAGTACTTC. This translates into CATSDPTGGIYEQYF.

The V and J genes are TRBV30 and TRBJ2-3; D is unclear. The CDR3 spans 16 residues. V was shortened by 2 bases and J by 2 bases, with 17 bases between the two germline ends. CDR1 is GTSNPN and CDR2 is SVGIG in the germline V gene (reference sequence). CDR3 sequence (DNA): TGTGCCTGGAGTTATATCGGTCGTACTCTCACAGATACGCAGTATTTT. Residues: CAWSYIGRTLTDTQYF.

The chain employs TRBV11-3 and TRBJ2-7; D remains unclear. V was clipped by 0 bases and J by 0 bases, with 15 bases between them. This CDR3 has 17 residues. Germline V gene sequence: CDR1 SGHNT, CDR2 YENEEA. For the CDR3, the DNA is TGTGCCAGCAGCTTAGATGCTACCTATCGGAGCTCCTACGAGCAGTACTTC. This translates into CASSLDATYRSSYEQYF.

The chain links TRBV4-2 to TRBJ2-7, with 7 bases lining up with TRBD2. Germline trimming cut 0 bases from V and 0 bases from J; bases unmatched to any gene: 2. Germline V gives CDR1 LGHNA, CDR2 YNFKEQ. This CDR3 has 15 amino acids. CDR3 sequence reads: CASSQEGGSSYEQYF. DNA of the CDR3: TGTGCCAGCAGCCAAGAGGGAGGGAGCTCCTACGAGCAGTACTTC.

The chain joins TRBV6-5 to TRBJ2-7, with 11 nucleotides matching TRBD2. The CDR3 is 15 residues long. CDR1 and CDR2 (germline): MNHEY, SVGAGI. V trimming: 0 bases; J trimming: 5 bases; junction bases outside the gene matches: 3. The CDR3 loop is CASSYSLAGGHEQYF. The CDR3 DNA sequence: TGTGCCAGCAGTTACTCTCTAGCGGGAGGCCACGAGCAGTACTTC.